Reported below is one T cell receptor beta chain. This clone appeared a few times. Its antigen is unknown. Qualities for individual bases were not recorded, and no much larger clone is one base off. The receptor library was made with the immunoSEQ multiplex PCR assay. A mixture of 60 forward primers for TCR Vbeta segments and 13 reverse primers for TCR Jbeta segments was used in the multiplex PCR. The CDR3 region of rearranged TCR beta genes was amplified from genomic DNA by a multiplex PCR assay. Amplified TCR beta libraries were sequenced as 87-base-pair reads on the Illumina HiSeq System. The paper's data handling went like this. Across the roughly 600 repertoires, a later analysis counted approximately 83 million unique TCR beta chains, approximately 10 million of which were shared by at least two donors. A nearest-neighbor algorithm error-corrected the raw reads and collapsed the reads into unique sequences, merging closely related sequences to remove PCR and sequencing errors. To assign V, D and J gene segments, CDR3 sequences were aligned to IMGT reference sequences. For a sequence to be retained, a match of at least six nucleotides to both a V gene segment and a J gene segment was required. Rearrangements were classified as productive when the CDR3 lacked stop codons and remained in frame with V and J, and all other rearrangements were classified as non-productive. Following IMGT convention, CDR3 was defined as the stretch from the second conserved V-encoded cysteine up to the conserved J-encoded phenylalanine. In an earlier analysis of roughly 580 of the donors, sequences lacking an unambiguous match to a single V gene segment were excluded. In an earlier analysis of a few hundred of the donors, V segments were called functional above 56.7% productive rearrangements and were called segregating when the between-donor standard deviation exceeded 5%. A statistical classification framework was built to diagnose cytomegalovirus status from the catalog of TCR beta chain sequences. A later analysis assigned V and J genes by comparing TCR nucleotide sequences with IMGT/GENE-DB human TR gene sequences. The TCRdist pipeline was used in a later analysis to assign CDR3 sequences and most-parsimonious VDJ recombination scenarios. In a later analysis, each TCR beta chain was defined by its CDR3 amino acid sequence together with its V-gene family, and reads without a unique V-gene family were excluded. As a way to deal with suspected cross-contamination and a sequencing artifact, a later analysis dropped 592 nucleotide sequences that were highly shared and had low generation probability. For each public chain, a later analysis derived a clonal expansion index from normalized ranks of inferred template counts within each repertoire. Generation probabilities in a later analysis came from a VDJ recombination model fitted to out-of-frame rearrangements, and those results were checked against IGoR. In a later analysis, TCR-TCR, TCR-HLA and TCR-CMV co-occurrence was scored with hypergeometric tests, and a repertoire-size bias correction was applied to TCR pairs. A later analysis estimated false discovery rates by permuting HLA or CMV assignments 20 times. In a later analysis, co-occurring TCRs were grouped with DBSCAN, and TCRdist sequence similarity was added when clustering was performed within HLA-allele-positive subsets. Co-occurrence clustering excluded repertoires with fewer than 30,000 or more than 120,000 public chains, plus five with anomalous nucleotide sharing. TCRdb provides this immuneACCESS table in a form limited to in-frame rearrangements. Some clones are lacking; in checked studies, under half of them reflect an unresolved V gene, and why the rest are absent is not known. The D gene and trimming were derived from the DNA, and the V and J assignments and clone size from that table. In all, the sample holds 100,000 to 130,000 clones, and 77% of those were seen once. The ten biggest clones cover roughly 3.9% of the sample.

In total, approximately 610 healthy bone marrow donors made up the cohort. All cohort members were sampled while nominally healthy, although unrecorded immune exposures were likely present. The donor tested CMV seronegative and was one of the 352 seronegative cohort members. Each donor provided a peripheral blood sample, and peripheral blood mononuclear cells were used for TCR beta sequencing. The Qiagen DNeasy Blood Extraction Kit was used to extract genomic DNA from the blood cell samples. This sample was included in a study of cytomegalovirus exposure and HLA in healthy donors (dated by TCRdb to 2017 to 2019). About the investigation overall: An earlier analysis of roughly 570 of the donors reported about 280 Gb of sequence data and about 120 million unique TCR beta sequences obtained from about 170 million T cells. An early release that covered fewer than 750 HLA-typed donors contained 300 to 350 gigabases of sequencing data and around 85 million unique TCR sequences. Of the roughly 400 genotyped donors, about 80% fell in the genetic ancestry cluster associated with self-reported Caucasian donors. The study aimed to test whether signatures of past pathogen exposure could be identified by cataloging public T cell receptors. The study profiled the T cell repertoires of hundreds of subjects by immunosequencing and related them to cytomegalovirus serostatus. A separate validation cohort of 100 to 150 different subjects was used in addition to the roughly 700-subject first cohort. To predict cytomegalovirus infection status, the study combined high-throughput TCR immunosequencing, statistical association of individual TCRs with disease status, and machine learning. To study patterns of TCR occurrence, a later analysis re-analyzed previously published TCR beta repertoires from under 750 donors and added high-resolution HLA genotyping. In the later analysis, no new phenotypic data were used to find candidate immune exposures; instead, reliance was placed on TCR beta sequences and their occurrence across donors. An earlier analysis of about 600 of the donors used high-throughput TCR beta sequencing to judge whether each TCR beta V gene segment behaved as functional or pseudogenic. Donor age, sex, ethnicity and CMV serostatus were collected together with the repertoire data. Genome-wide SNP genotypes for about 65% of the roughly 700 donors were used in a later genetic analysis, which treated that subset as a discovery cohort. All discovery cohort repertoires had been generated using a single sequencing platform. Both class I and class II loci were covered by HLA typing, at four-digit resolution. The number of donors typed differed by locus, with roughly 629-640 for A, B, C, DRB1 and DQB1, around 500 for DQA1, 606 for DPA1, and approximately 470 for DPB1. Because of strong linkage in the cohort, a handful of DR-DQ haplotypes were treated as single units for association and clustering. Among 300 to 450 genotyped donors of the cohort, an average of roughly 240,000 unique TCR beta nucleotide sequences were sequenced per donor, around 20% of them non-productive. Paper-wide results and their limitations: A group of highly shared sequence variants was considered likely to be a technical artifact of the sequencing pipeline. Several of the top co-occurrence clusters appeared to be linked to parvovirus B19, influenza, CMV and Epstein-Barr virus, according to a later analysis. Presence/absence analyses assumed roughly uniform sequencing depth across donors, an assumption that may not hold. A further reported finding was that TCR beta sequences accurately predicted the HLA-A and HLA-B alleles for most subjects in the first cohort. In a later analysis, HLA-associated TCR beta chains showed more clonal expansion and lower generation probabilities than non-associated chains that were equally common. Only TCR beta chains were sequenced in this cohort, and the absence of alpha or paired-chain data limited detectable features. Strong co-occurrence of HLA alleles, especially DR and DQ, made assigning TCR associations to individual alleles difficult. The study gave a list of about 160 TCR beta chains associated with cytomegalovirus. In a later genetic analysis, fewer N-insertions in productive TCRs were reported among donors in an Asian-associated ancestry cluster than the roughly 640-donor mean. Because HLA typing was missing for some donors at each locus, association tests included only the typed subset. Most CMV-associated TCR beta chains appeared to be HLA-restricted in a later analysis, and the HLA associations seemed to be driven largely by CMV exposure. A later analysis found that TCR association rates varied across HLA loci, with DRB1 alleles showing the most associated TCRs and HLA-C alleles the fewest. According to the authors, the approach could potentially be generalized to other disease states and immunological phenotypes. Most TCR sequences were observed very rarely across donors, whereas some public TCRs were present in many individuals. In both the original and validation cohorts, the classifier was reported to diagnose cytomegalovirus status with high specificity and sensitivity. An earlier analysis of approximately 540 of the donors showed that most TCR beta V segments appeared in productive rearrangements either about 90% or about 30% of the time, which broadly matched IMGT annotations. A few of the identified cytomegalovirus-associated TCR beta chains were confirmed in vitro to be specific for cytomegalovirus antigens. At a false discovery rate of 0.05, a later analysis linked roughly 17,000 TCR beta sequences to specific HLA alleles. A later genetic analysis associated a missense DCLRE1C variant with V-gene and J-gene trimming of TCR beta chains, and an independent cohort replicated the association. The only immune exposure information available for the cohort was CMV serostatus. Because counts were too low, seventeen rarely observed V segments, including chromosome 9 orphons, were excluded from the earlier analysis of around 640 of the donors. Correlated functional status among segregating V segments might be attributable to linkage disequilibrium, but an unknown experimental factor could not be ruled out.

The origin of this receptor is a male donor in good health and CMV-seronegative. The sequenced sample consisted of PBMCs.

The DNA reads TGTGCCAGCAGTTGGGGGACTAGCGGTTACAATGAGCAGTTCTTC. Translated, it gives CASSWGTSGYNEQFF. This sequence uses TRBV28 and TRBJ2-1, and TRBD2 matches 11 of the central bases. The cysteine opens and the phenylalanine closes a CDR3 of 15 amino acids. The read is trimmed to its CDR3 DNA, 45 bases read in frame from base 1. The germline V gene specifies MDHEN as CDR1 and SYDVKM as CDR2. V has 4 bases trimmed and J has 4 bases trimmed; junction bases matching no gene number 3.